This is a list of T cell receptor beta chains from one sample in a study of CD8 T cells in ankylosing spondylitis. TCRdb re-derived calls from the 5' RACE reads in MiXCR, one entry per CDR3 protein. The sample lists tens of thousands of distinct CDR3 sequences, about 6.2% occurring once. Sequencing used synovial fluid, either unsorted or a sorted T cell fraction (not recorded which). The receptors originated from a male donor with ankylosing spondylitis. Each CDR3 is given with its conserved first and last residue. A D gene is named only where the DNA matches it firmly. Not every row has a clone size; where given, it reads once, few, many or a size class.

CDR3 protein	CDR3 DNA	J gene	D gene	V gene	clone size
CASSLTWGGNIQYF	TGTGCCAGCAGCCTGACTTGGGGTGGAAACATTCAGTACTTC	TRBJ2-4	-	TRBV7-2	many
CASSLSGPDPNQPQHF	TGTGCCAGCAGTTTATCGGGGCCAGACCCCAATCAGCCCCAGCATTTT	TRBJ1-5	-	TRBV27	-
CAIGRRDHQPQHF	TGTGCCATAGGGCGGCGGGATCATCAGCCCCAGCATTTT	TRBJ1-5	-	TRBV6-1	-
CSAREVYEQCF	TGCAGTGCTAGAGAGGTTTACGAGCAGTGCTTC	TRBJ2-7	-	TRBV20-1	once
CSARSGQNTEAFF	TGCAGTGCTAGATCGGGACAGAACACTGAAGCTTTCTTT	TRBJ1-1	-	TRBV20-1	many
CSVEASPYNEQFF	TGCAGCGTTGAGGCCTCACCCTACAATGAGCAGTTCTTC	TRBJ2-1	-	TRBV29-1	many
CASSLEPDSPLHF	TGTGCCAGCTCACTAGAACCCGATTCACCCCTCCACTTT	TRBJ1-6	-	TRBV18	many
CASSLPPNTEAFF	TGTGCCAGCAGCCTCCCGCCGAACACTGAAGCTTTCTTT	TRBJ1-1	-	TRBV7-9	many
CASRMTGHGYTF	TGCGCCAGCAGAATGACAGGGCATGGCTACACCTTC	TRBJ1-2	TRBD1	TRBV5-1	many
CASSFYPGLDTGELFF	TGCGCCAGCAGCTTCTATCCGGGACTTGACACCGGGGAGCTGTTTTTT	TRBJ2-2	-	TRBV5-1	-
CASSLVGQPQHF	TGTGCCAGCAGCTTAGTGGGGCAGCCCCAGCATTTT	TRBJ1-5	-	TRBV7-9	medium-sized
CASSHLGTSGRGEQFF	TGCGCCAGCAGCCACCTCGGGACTAGCGGGAGGGGAGAGCAGTTCTTC	TRBJ2-1	TRBD2	TRBV5-1	many
CATEPPYEQYF	TGTGCCACCGAGCCACCCTACGAGCAGTACTTC	TRBJ2-7	-	TRBV24-1	many
CASSTGRTSTDTQYF	TGTGCCAGCAGCACAGGACGGACTAGCACAGATACGCAGTATTTT	TRBJ2-3	-	TRBV28	many
CASSQGTGTYEQYF	TGCGCCAGCAGCCAGGGGACAGGGACCTACGAGCAGTACTTC	TRBJ2-7	TRBD1	TRBV5-1	-
CASSAGTSGPYEQYF	TGCGCCAGCAGCGCGGGGACTAGCGGCCCCTACGAGCAGTACTTC	TRBJ2-7	TRBD2	TRBV5-1	-
CASSNVGPNTEAFF	TGTGCCAGCAGCAATGTGGGGCCCAACACTGAAGCTTTCTTT	TRBJ1-1	-	TRBV21-1	-
CSARDRPAISYEQYF	TGCAGTGCTAGAGATCGTCCGGCTATCTCCTACGAGCAGTACTTC	TRBJ2-7	-	TRBV20-1	few
CSVEGVGGVSSYEQYF	TGCAGCGTTGAAGGCGTCGGAGGAGTAAGCTCCTACGAGCAGTACTTC	TRBJ2-7	-	TRBV29-1	many
CSARNRGHEQYF	TGCAGTGCTAGGAACAGGGGCCACGAGCAGTACTTC	TRBJ2-7	TRBD1	TRBV20-1	-
CASSQAIGGTEAFF	TGTGCCAGCAGCCAAGCTATAGGGGGAACTGAAGCTTTCTTT	TRBJ1-1	-	TRBV3-1	-
CASSLAGPSEQYF	TGTGCCAGCAGTCTAGCGGGACCCTCCGAGCAGTACTTC	TRBJ2-7	TRBD2	TRBV12-3/TRBV12-4	many
CATMKRQGPYEQYF	TGTGCCACGATGAAACGACAGGGTCCATACGAGCAGTACTTC	TRBJ2-7	TRBD1	TRBV28	-
CASSLRSKTGELFF	TGTGCCAGCAGCTTACGGTCAAAAACCGGGGAGCTGTTTTTT	TRBJ2-2	-	TRBV7-2	many
CASSPRPTGTQYF	TGTGCCAGCAGCCCCCGTCCCACAGGTACGCAGTATTTT	TRBJ2-3	-	TRBV7-3	-
CASSRQFLGEQYF	TGTGCCAGCAGTAGACAGTTTTTGGGCGAGCAGTACTTC	TRBJ2-7	-	TRBV7-8	few
CASSLTGTTNTGELFF	TGTGCCAGCAGCCTAACCGGGACAACGAACACCGGGGAGCTGTTTTTT	TRBJ2-2	-	TRBV4-2	many
CASSPGSLGEEQYF	TGTGCCAGCTCACCGGGGTCCCTTGGGGAGGAGCAGTACTTC	TRBJ2-7	-	TRBV18	many
CASSRGTDTEAFF	TGTGCCAGCAGTAGAGGGACAGACACTGAAGCTTTCTTT	TRBJ1-1	TRBD1	TRBV6-2/TRBV6-3	many
CASSPTGYTYEQYF	TGTGCCAGCAGTCCTACCGGATACACCTACGAGCAGTACTTC	TRBJ2-7	-	TRBV12-3/TRBV12-4	few
CSAPRPSGYNEQFF	TGCAGTGCCCCCCGGCCTAGCGGTTACAATGAGCAGTTCTTC	TRBJ2-1	TRBD2	TRBV20-1	many
CSVESSSVREAFF	TGCAGCGTTGAATCATCTAGCGTACGTGAAGCTTTCTTT	TRBJ1-1	-	TRBV29-1	many
CASSASGRASGNIQYF	TGTGCCAGCAGTGCTAGCGGGAGGGCCTCTGGAAACATTCAGTACTTC	TRBJ2-4	TRBD2	TRBV6-2/TRBV6-3	few
CASVPTGTPYNEQFF	TGTGCCAGCGTTCCCACCGGGACTCCGTACAATGAGCAGTTCTTC	TRBJ2-1	-	TRBV7-9	many
CASSQGQGASSGANVLTF	TGTGCCAGCAGCCAAGGACAGGGGGCAAGCTCTGGGGCCAACGTCCTGACTTTC	TRBJ2-6	TRBD1	TRBV3-1	many
CASRRPGATDTQYF	TGTGCCAGCAGACGACCCGGGGCCACAGATACGCAGTATTTT	TRBJ2-3	-	TRBV6-1	few
CASSPISGRVGKNIQYF	TGTGCCAGCAGCCCAATTAGCGGGAGGGTAGGCAAAAACATTCAGTACTTC	TRBJ2-4	TRBD2	TRBV7-8	-
CASSRDSNQPQHF	TGTGCCAGCAGCAGGGATAGCAATCAGCCCCAGCATTTT	TRBJ1-5	-	TRBV2	-
CASSYRGAGELFF	TGTGCCAGCAGTTATCGGGGGGCCGGGGAGCTGTTTTTT	TRBJ2-2	TRBD2	TRBV28	-
CAWTTTGGGNQPQHF	TGTGCCTGGACCACGACAGGGGGAGGCAATCAGCCCCAGCATTTT	TRBJ1-5	TRBD1	TRBV30	few
CASRRTGDNTGELFF	TGTGCCAGTCGAAGGACAGGGGATAACACCGGGGAGCTGTTTTTT	TRBJ2-2	TRBD1	TRBV19	few
CSAGPGTLYQETQYF	TGCAGTGCAGGCCCCGGGACTTTGTACCAAGAGACCCAGTACTTC	TRBJ2-5	-	TRBV20-1	many
CASSSPGQGFEQFF	TGTGCCAGCAGTTCGCCGGGACAGGGGTTTGAGCAGTTCTTC	TRBJ2-1	TRBD1	TRBV27	-
CASSSLSEHNEQFF	TGTGCCAGCAGCTCCCTTTCCGAGCACAATGAGCAGTTCTTC	TRBJ2-1	-	TRBV5-4	few
CASSARQGGGYTF	TGTGCCAGCAGTGCGCGGCAGGGGGGAGGCTACACCTTC	TRBJ1-2	TRBD1	TRBV27	many
CASSVLAGSTMEQFF	TGTGCCAGCAGCGTCTTAGCGGGGAGTACAATGGAGCAGTTCTTC	TRBJ2-1	TRBD2	TRBV9	medium-sized
CASSPRVAGNYEQYF	TGTGCCAGCAGTCCCCGGGTAGCGGGGAACTACGAGCAGTACTTC	TRBJ2-7	TRBD2	TRBV27	-
CASRAGRTEAFF	TGTGCCAGTAGGGCAGGGAGGACTGAAGCTTTCTTT	TRBJ1-1	-	TRBV12-3/TRBV12-4	many
CASSVSGYSNQHQHF	TGTGCCAGCAGCGTAAGTGGTTATAGCAATCAGCACCAGCATTTT	TRBJ1-5	-	TRBV9	-
CASSFDRGPQGEQFF	TGTGCCAGCAGCTTTGACAGGGGGCCGCAGGGTGAGCAGTTCTTC	TRBJ2-1	TRBD1	TRBV7-3	-
CSAGGGLAQDEQFF	TGCAGTGCGGGGGGGGGACTAGCACAAGATGAGCAGTTCTTC	TRBJ2-1	TRBD2	TRBV20-1	many
CASSLVGGTGDEQYF	TGTGCCAGCAGCTTAGTCGGGGGGACAGGGGACGAGCAGTACTTC	TRBJ2-7	TRBD1	TRBV7-2	many
CASSGLADYEQYF	TGTGCCAGCAGTGGGCTAGCTGATTACGAGCAGTACTTC	TRBJ2-7	-	TRBV6-6	many
CASKPGTNYNEQFF	TGCGCCAGCAAACCGGGGACTAACTACAATGAGCAGTTCTTC	TRBJ2-1	TRBD2	TRBV5-1	few
CASSESGFVPLHF	TGTGCCAGCAGTGAATCCGGGTTTGTACCCCTCCACTTT	TRBJ1-6	-	TRBV25-1	many